The sequence of this T cell receptor beta chain was determined in a study of blood T cell repertoires in COVID-19. For the study at large: COVID-19 samples collected from the United States, Italy and Spain covered acute and convalescent phases.

Germline loops: CDR1 MNHEY, CDR2 SVGAGI. Trimming removed 8 bases from V and 9 bases from J; junction bases left unmatched: 18. This CDR3 is built from 15 residues. Sequencing used immunoSEQ multiplex PCR; TCRdb keeps in-frame clones, though not all of them. This sample carries 50,000 to 80,000 clones, just under 90% of them seen once, and the ten largest clones take 1.4% to 1.5%. Specimen: peripheral blood. The sequence was obtained from a man aged 60-69 years with acute or convalescent COVID-19. The rearrangement uses TRBV6-5 and TRBJ1-2; 7 bases line up with TRBD1. The CDR3: CASGQLGQAFISYTF. CDR3 DNA sequence: TGTGCCAGCGGCCAACTCGGACAGGCGTTTATTAGCTACACCTTC.